Listed below are T cell receptor beta chains from one sample, sequenced in a study of blood T cell repertoires in COVID-19. Profiled with immunoSEQ multiplex PCR; TCRdb holds only in-frame clones, not every one. The sample consists of about 50,000 clones, roughly 89% of them appearing once. Sequencing was done on a sample of peripheral blood. The receptors originated from a woman in her sixties or seventies with COVID-19, enrolled during active disease. Each CDR3 is given with its conserved first and last residue. The D gene is left open where the match is weak. Clone size, where shown, is once, few, many, or a class for clones that have expanded.

j_gene,v_gene,abundance,d_gene,CDR3aa,CDR3nt
TRBJ1-1,TRBV9,-,-,CASSWTVNTEAFF,TGTGCCAGCAGCTGGACAGTGAACACTGAAGCTTTCTTT
TRBJ2-2,TRBV6-6,-,-,CASRPGGNTGELFF,TGTGCCAGCAGGCCAGGTGGGAACACCGGGGAGCTGTTTTTT
TRBJ2-5,TRBV9,-,-,CASSVGMGGETQYF,TGTGCCAGCAGCGTAGGGATGGGCGGGGAGACCCAGTACTTC
TRBJ1-2,TRBV5-6,-,-,CASSPDGNYGYTF,TGTGCCAGCAGCCCCGACGGGAACTATGGCTACACCTTC
TRBJ2-1,TRBV19,-,-,CASRPRRGNSYNEQFF,TGTGCCAGTAGACCCCGACGCGGAAACTCCTACAATGAGCAGTTCTTC
TRBJ2-3,TRBV19,-,TRBD2,CASRGTGHRGAGGATDTDTQYF,TGTGCCAGTCGGGGGACGGGGCATCGAGGCGCGGGAGGTGCAACCGACACAGATACGCAGTATTTT
TRBJ2-7,TRBV4-1,-,-,CASSQFSSGPYEQYF,TGCGCCAGCAGCCAATTCAGTAGCGGTCCCTACGAGCAGTACTTC
TRBJ2-7,TRBV7-9,-,TRBD2,CASMGLAGSYEQYF,TGTGCCAGCATGGGACTAGCGGGGTCCTACGAGCAGTACTTC
TRBJ1-1,TRBV11-2,few,TRBD1,CASCRDRNTEAFF,TGTGCCAGCTGCCGGGACAGGAACACTGAAGCTTTCTTT
TRBJ1-5,TRBV6-1,once,-,CASSLQTRNQPQHF,TGTGCCAGCAGCCTACAGACTAGAAATCAGCCCCAGCATTTT
TRBJ2-7,TRBV27,-,TRBD2,CASSSLGAGGYEQYF,TGTGCCAGCAGCTCCCTGGGAGCGGGAGGCTACGAGCAGTACTTC
TRBJ2-5,TRBV5-1,-,-,CASSLAGDSEETQYF,TGCGCCAGCAGCTTGGCCGGGGACTCCGAAGAGACCCAGTACTTC
TRBJ1-5,TRBV29-1,-,-,CSVVDSGSQPQHF,TGCAGCGTAGTGGACAGCGGGAGCCAGCCCCAGCATTTT
TRBJ1-3,TRBV6-5,-,-,CASTPSSGAGNTIYF,TGTGCCAGCACCCCATCGTCAGGGGCCGGAAACACCATATATTTT
TRBJ1-2,TRBV28,-,TRBD1,CASSSQGDGYTF,TGTGCCAGCAGTTCACAGGGGGATGGCTACACCTTC
TRBJ2-3,TRBV19,-,TRBD1,CASSILGGSTDTQYF,TGTGCCAGTAGTATATTAGGGGGCAGCACAGATACGCAGTATTTT
TRBJ1-6,TRBV11-3,once,-,CASTRRGLNSPLHF,TGTGCCAGCACGAGGAGGGGTCTTAATTCACCCCTCCACTTT
TRBJ1-5,TRBV2,-,-,CASSGQEYQPQHF,TGTGCCAGCAGTGGACAGGAGTATCAGCCCCAGCATTTT
TRBJ2-3,TRBV18,-,-,CASSPSARGSDTQYF,TGTGCCAGCTCACCATCGGCTAGAGGGTCAGATACGCAGTATTTT
TRBJ1-6,TRBV5-4,-,-,CASSYDGHGSPLHF,TGTGCCAGCAGCTACGATGGCCATGGTTCACCCCTCCACTTT
TRBJ1-2,TRBV10-1,-,TRBD1,CASLLTGFAYGYTF,TGCGCCAGTCTTCTGACAGGGTTCGCCTATGGCTACACCTTC
TRBJ1-2,TRBV4-3,-,TRBD1,CASSRGTGGDYGYTF,TGCGCCAGCAGCCGGGGGACAGGGGGCGACTATGGCTACACCTTC
TRBJ1-1,TRBV6-2/TRBV6-3,-,-,CASSQRQQNTEAFF,TGTGCCAGCAGTCAGCGGCAACAGAACACTGAAGCTTTCTTT
TRBJ1-2,TRBV24-1,-,-,CATSGPRREDGYTF,TGTGCCACCAGTGGCCCTCGGAGGGAGGATGGCTACACCTTC
TRBJ2-7,TRBV18,-,-,CASSRQVQEQYF,TGTGCCAGCTCGCGACAGGTGCAAGAGCAGTACTTC
TRBJ2-5,TRBV10-2,-,-,CACWGGETQYF,TGCGCCTGCTGGGGGGGCGAGACCCAGTACTTC